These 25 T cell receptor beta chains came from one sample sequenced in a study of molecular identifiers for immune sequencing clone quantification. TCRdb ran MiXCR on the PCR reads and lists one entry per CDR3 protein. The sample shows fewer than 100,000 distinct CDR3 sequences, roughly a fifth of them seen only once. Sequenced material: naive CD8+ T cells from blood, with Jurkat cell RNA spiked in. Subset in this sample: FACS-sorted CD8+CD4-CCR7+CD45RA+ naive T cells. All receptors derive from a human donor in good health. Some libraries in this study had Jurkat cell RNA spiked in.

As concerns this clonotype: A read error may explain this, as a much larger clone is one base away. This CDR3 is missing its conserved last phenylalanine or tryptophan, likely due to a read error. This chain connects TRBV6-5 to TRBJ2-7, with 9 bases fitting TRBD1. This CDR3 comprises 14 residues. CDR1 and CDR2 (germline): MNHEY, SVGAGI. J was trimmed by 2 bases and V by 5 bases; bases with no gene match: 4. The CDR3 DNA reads TGTGCCAGCAGTGGAAGACAGGGGGCCTACGAGCAGTACCTC. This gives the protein CASSGRQGAYEQYL.

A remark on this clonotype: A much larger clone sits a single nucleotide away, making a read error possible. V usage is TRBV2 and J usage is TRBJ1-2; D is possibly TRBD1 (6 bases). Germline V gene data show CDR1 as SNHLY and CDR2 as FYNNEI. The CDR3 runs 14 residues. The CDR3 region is CASSRDTVNYGCTF. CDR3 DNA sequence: TGTGCCAGCAGCCGGGACACCGTTAACTATGGCTGCACCTTC.

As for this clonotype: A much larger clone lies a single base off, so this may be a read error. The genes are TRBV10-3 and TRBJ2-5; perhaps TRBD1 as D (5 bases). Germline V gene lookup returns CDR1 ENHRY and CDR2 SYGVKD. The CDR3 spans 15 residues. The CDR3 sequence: CTIRDSVDDQETQYF. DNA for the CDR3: TGTACCATCAGAGACAGTGTTGATGATCAAGAGACCCAGTACTTC.

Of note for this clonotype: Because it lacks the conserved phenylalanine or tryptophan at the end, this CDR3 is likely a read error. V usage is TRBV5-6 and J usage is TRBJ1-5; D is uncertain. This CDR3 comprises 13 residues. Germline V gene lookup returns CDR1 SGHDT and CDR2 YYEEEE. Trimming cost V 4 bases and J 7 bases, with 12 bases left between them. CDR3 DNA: TGTGCCAGCAGCCGAGGCAGAACCCAGCCCCAGCATTAT. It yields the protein CASSRGRTQPQHY.

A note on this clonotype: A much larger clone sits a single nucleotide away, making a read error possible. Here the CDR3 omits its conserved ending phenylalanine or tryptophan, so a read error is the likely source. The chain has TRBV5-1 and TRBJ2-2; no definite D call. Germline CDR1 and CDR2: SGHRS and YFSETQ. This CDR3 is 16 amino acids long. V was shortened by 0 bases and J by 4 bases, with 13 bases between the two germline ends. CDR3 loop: CASSLAVGPATGELFL. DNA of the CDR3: TGCGCCAGCAGCTTGGCCGTAGGGCCCGCCACCGGGGAGCTGTTTCTT.

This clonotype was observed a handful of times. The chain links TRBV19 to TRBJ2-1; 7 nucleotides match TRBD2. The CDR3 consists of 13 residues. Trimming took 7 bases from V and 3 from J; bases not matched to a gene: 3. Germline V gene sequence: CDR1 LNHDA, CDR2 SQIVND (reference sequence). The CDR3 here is CASNQRDYNEQFF. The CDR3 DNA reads TGTGCCAGTAACCAGCGGGACTACAATGAGCAGTTCTTC.

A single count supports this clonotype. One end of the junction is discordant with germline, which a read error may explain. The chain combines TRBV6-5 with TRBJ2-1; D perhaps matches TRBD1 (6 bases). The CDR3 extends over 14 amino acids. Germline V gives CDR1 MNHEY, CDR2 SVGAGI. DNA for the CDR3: TGTGCCAGCAGATACTCGAAGACAGGAAGTGAGCAGTTCTTC. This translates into CASRYSKTGSEQFF.

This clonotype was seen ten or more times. The CDR3 DNA reads TGCGCCAGCAGCCAAGGACAGGGGAATTCACCCCTCCACTTT. It yields the protein CASSQGQGNSPLHF. The V call is TRBV4-1, the J call TRBJ1-6; TRBD1 aligns across 8 bases. The CDR3 extends over 14 amino acids. V shed 1 base and J 7 bases; nucleotides not matched to a gene: 0. Germline CDR1 MGHRA, CDR2 YSYEKL.

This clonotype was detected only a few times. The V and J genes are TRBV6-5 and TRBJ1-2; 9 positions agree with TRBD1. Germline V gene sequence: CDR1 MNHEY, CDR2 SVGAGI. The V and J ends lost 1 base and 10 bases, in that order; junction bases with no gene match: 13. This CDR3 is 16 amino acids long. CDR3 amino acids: CASSYYFTGGEDDYTF. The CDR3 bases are TGTGCCAGCAGTTACTATTTTACAGGGGGCGAAGATGACTACACCTTC.

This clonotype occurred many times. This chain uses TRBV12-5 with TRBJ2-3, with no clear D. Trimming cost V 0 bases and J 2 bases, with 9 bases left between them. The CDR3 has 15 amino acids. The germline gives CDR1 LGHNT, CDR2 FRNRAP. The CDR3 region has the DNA TGTGCTAGTGGTTTGGTACGGGTACTCACAGATACGCAGTATTTT. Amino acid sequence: CASGLVRVLTDTQYF.

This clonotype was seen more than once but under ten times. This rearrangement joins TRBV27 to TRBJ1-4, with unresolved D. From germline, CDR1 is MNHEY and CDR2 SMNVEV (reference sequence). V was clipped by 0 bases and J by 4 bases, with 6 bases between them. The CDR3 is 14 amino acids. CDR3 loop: CASSLSEYNEKLFF. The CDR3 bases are TGTGCCAGCAGTTTATCCGAGTATAATGAAAAACTGTTTTTT.

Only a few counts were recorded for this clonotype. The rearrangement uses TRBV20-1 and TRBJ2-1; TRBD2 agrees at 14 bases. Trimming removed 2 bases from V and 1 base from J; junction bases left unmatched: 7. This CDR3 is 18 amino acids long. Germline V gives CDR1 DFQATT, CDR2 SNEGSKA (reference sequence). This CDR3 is CSARLYGLAGGSYNEQFF. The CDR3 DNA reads TGCAGTGCTAGACTGTATGGACTAGCGGGAGGATCCTACAATGAGCAGTTCTTC.

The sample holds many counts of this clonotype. CDR3 in DNA: TGTGCCAGCAGACGCGACAGGGTAACAGATACGCAGTATTTT. Protein: CASRRDRVTDTQYF. The chain is built from TRBV28 and TRBJ2-3; 7 bases line up with TRBD1. The junction had 6 bases not matched to a gene; V was cut back by 6 bases and J by 3 bases. The CDR3 is 14 residues long. Germline V lookup: CDR1 MDHEN, CDR2 SYDVKM.

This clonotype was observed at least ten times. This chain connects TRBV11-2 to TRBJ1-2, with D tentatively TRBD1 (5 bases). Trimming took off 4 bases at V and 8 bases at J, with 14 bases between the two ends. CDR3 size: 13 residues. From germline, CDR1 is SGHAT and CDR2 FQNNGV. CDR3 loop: CASSSLTRGGYTF. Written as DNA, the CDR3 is TGTGCCAGCAGCTCCTTGACAAGGGGCGGCTACACCTTC.

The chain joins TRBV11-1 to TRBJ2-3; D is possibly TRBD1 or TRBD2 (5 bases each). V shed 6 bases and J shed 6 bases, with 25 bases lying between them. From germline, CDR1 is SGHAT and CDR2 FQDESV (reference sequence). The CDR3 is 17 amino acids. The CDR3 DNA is TGTGCCAGCAGTGGATGGGTGGGCAGGGACCCGCCGGATACGCAGTATTTT. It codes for CASSGWVGRDPPDTQYF.

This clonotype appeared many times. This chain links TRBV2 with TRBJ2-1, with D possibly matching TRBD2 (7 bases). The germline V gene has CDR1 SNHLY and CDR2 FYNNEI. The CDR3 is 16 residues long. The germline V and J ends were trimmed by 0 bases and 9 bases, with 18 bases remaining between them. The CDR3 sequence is CASSEAGGRGGGEQFF. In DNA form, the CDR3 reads TGTGCCAGCAGTGAAGCAGGTGGGAGGGGAGGGGGTGAGCAGTTCTTC.

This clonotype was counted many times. In DNA, the CDR3 is TGTGCCAGCAGCTTATTCACTAGCGGAGTGGGGGACGAGCAGTACTTC. Amino acids: CASSLFTSGVGDEQYF. The V call is TRBV7-9, the J call TRBJ2-7; TRBD2 matches 8 bases. Germline CDR1 reads SEHNR; CDR2 reads FQNEAQ (reference sequence). The length of the CDR3 is 16 residues. V shed 2 bases, J shed 5 bases, and the junction held 11 bases outside the gene matches.

Here the CDR3 reads CASSLLRGGGDVEQFF. CDR3 nucleotide sequence: TGTGCCAGCAGCTTACTTAGGGGGGGGGGGGATGTTGAGCAGTTCTTC. The chain carries TRBV7-8 and TRBJ2-1; D is perhaps TRBD2 (7 bases). Trimming pared 2 bases from V and 9 bases from J, leaving 20 bases between. Germline CDR1 is SGHVS and CDR2 is FQNEAQ. This CDR3 contains 16 residues.

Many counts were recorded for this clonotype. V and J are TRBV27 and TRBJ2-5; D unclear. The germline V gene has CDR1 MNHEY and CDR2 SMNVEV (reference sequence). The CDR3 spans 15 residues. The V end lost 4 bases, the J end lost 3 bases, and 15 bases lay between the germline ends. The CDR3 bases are TGTGCCAGCAGTTCTCTATACGGGTTCGAAGAGACCCAGTACTTC. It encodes CASSSLYGFEETQYF.

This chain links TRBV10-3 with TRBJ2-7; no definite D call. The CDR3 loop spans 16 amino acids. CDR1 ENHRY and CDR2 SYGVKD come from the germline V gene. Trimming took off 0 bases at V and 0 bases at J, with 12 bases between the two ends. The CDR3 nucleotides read TGTGCCATCAGTGAGTCGAAGGCGGCTAGCTCCTACGAGCAGTACTTC. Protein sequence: CAISESKAASSYEQYF.

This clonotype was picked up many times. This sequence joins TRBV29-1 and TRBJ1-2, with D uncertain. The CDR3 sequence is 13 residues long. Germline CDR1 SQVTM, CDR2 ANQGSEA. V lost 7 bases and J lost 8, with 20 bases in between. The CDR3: CSALEPGLGGYTF. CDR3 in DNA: TGCAGCGCTCTGGAGCCTGGTCTAGGGGGCTACACCTTC.

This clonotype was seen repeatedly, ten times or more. The CDR3 coding sequence is TGCGCCAGCAGCACCGGACAGCTTTCCTACGAGCAGTACTTC. Translation gives CASSTGQLSYEQYF. J is TRBJ2-7 and V is TRBV5-1; possible D gene TRBD1, 6 bases. Between the trimmed V and J ends, which lost 4 bases and 1 base, there was a span of 12 bases. The CDR3 contains 14 residues. Germline CDR1 SGHRS, CDR2 YFSETQ. The full variable domain, rest sourced from reference TRBV5-1 and TRBJ2-7, is KAGVTQTPRYLIKTRGQQVTLSCSPISGHRSVSWYQQTPGQGLQFLFEYFSETQRNKGNFPGRFSGRQFSNSRSEMNVSTLELGDSALYLCASSTGQLSYEQYFGPGTRLTVT.

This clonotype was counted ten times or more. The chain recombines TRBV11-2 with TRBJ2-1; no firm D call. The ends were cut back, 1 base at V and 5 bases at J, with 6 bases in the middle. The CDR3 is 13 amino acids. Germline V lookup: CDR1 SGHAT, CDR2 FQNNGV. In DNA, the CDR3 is TGTGCCAGCAGCTTAGTGACCAACAATGAGCAGTTCTTC. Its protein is CASSLVTNNEQFF.

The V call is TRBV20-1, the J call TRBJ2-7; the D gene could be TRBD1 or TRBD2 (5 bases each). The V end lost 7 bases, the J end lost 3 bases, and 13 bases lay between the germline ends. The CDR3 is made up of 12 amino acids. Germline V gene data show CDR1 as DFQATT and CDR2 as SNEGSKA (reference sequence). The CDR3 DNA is TGCAGTGTAAATGGGGACGTCTACGAGCAGTACTTC. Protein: CSVNGDVYEQYF.

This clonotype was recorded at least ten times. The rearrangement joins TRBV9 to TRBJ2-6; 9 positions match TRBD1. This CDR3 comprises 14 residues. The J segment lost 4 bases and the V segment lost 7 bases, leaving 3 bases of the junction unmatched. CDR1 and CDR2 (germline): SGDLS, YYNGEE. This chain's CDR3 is CASGQGSGANVLTF. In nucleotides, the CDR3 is TGTGCCAGCGGACAGGGGAGCGGGGCCAACGTCCTGACTTTC.